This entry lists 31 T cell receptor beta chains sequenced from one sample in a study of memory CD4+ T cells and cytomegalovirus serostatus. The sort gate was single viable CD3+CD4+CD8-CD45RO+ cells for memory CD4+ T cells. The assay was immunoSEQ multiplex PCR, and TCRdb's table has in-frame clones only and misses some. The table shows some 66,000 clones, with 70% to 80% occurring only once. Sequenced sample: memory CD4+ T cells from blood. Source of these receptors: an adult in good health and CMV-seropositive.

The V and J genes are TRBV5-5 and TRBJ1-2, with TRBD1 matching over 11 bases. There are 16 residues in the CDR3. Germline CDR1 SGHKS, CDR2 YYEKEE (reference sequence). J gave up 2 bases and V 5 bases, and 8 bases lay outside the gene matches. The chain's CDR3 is CASSTHGTGGNYGYTF. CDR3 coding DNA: TGTGCCAGCAGTACTCACGGGACAGGGGGGAACTATGGCTACACCTTC.

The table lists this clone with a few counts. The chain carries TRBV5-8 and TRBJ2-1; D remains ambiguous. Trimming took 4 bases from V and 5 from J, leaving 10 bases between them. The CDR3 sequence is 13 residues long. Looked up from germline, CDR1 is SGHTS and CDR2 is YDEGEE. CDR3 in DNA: TGTGCCAGCAGCCGTGACGGAAACAATGAGCAGTTCTTC. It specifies CASSRDGNNEQFF.

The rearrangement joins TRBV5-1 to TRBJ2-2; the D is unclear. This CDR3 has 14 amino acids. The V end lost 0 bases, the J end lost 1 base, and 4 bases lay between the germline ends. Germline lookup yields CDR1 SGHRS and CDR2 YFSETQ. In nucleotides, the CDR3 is TGCGCCAGCAGCTTGGCTCTGAACACCGGGGAGCTGTTTTTT. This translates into CASSLALNTGELFF.

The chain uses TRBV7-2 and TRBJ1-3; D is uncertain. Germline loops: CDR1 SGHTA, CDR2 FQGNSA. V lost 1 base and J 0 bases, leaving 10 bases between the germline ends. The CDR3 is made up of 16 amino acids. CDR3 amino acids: CASSLVRVPSGNTIYF. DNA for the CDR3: TGTGCCAGCAGCTTAGTCCGGGTCCCCTCTGGAAACACCATATATTTT.

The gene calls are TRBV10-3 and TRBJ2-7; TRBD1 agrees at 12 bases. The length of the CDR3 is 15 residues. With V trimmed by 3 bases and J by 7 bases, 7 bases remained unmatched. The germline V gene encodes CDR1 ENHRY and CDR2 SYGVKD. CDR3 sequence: CAISEAGQGAEEQYF. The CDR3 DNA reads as TGTGCCATCAGTGAAGCGGGACAGGGGGCGGAGGAGCAGTACTTC.

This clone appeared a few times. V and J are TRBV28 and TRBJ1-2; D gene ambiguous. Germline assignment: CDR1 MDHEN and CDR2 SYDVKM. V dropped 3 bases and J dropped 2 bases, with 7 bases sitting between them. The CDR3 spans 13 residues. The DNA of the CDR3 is TGTGCCAGCAGTTTCTCAGTGAACTATGGCTACACCTTC. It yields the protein CASSFSVNYGYTF.

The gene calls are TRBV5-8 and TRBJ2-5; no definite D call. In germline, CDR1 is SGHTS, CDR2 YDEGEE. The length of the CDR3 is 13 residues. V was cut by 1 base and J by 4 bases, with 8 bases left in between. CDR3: CASSLRRVETQYF. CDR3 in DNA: TGTGCCAGCAGCTTGAGAAGGGTAGAGACCCAGTACTTC.

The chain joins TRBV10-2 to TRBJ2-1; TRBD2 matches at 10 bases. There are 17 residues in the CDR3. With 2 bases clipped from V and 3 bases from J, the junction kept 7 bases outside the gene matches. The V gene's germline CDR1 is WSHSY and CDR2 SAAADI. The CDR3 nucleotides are TGCGCCAGCAGTGAGCCGACGGGACTAGCGTTCTACAATGAGCAGTTCTTC. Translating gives CASSEPTGLAFYNEQFF.

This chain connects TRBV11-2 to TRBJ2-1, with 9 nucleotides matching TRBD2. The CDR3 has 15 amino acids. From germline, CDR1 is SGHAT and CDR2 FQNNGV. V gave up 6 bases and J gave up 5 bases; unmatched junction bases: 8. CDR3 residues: CASSSLAGAHNEQFF. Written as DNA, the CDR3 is TGTGCCAGCAGTTCCTTAGCGGGAGCTCACAATGAGCAGTTCTTC.

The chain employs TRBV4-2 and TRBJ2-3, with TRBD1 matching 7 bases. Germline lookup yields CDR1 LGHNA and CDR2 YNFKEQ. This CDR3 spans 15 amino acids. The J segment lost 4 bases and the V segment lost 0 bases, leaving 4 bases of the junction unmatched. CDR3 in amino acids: CASSQDEGAADTQYF. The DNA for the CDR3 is TGTGCCAGCAGCCAAGATGAGGGGGCCGCAGATACGCAGTATTTT.

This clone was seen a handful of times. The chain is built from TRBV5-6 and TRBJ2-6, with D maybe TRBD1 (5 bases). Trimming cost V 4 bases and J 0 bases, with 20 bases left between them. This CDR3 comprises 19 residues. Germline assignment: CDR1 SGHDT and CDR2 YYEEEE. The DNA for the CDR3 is TGTGCCAGCAGCACCTACCGTTACGACAGATACTCTGGGGCCAACGTCCTGACTTTC. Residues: CASSTYRYDRYSGANVLTF.

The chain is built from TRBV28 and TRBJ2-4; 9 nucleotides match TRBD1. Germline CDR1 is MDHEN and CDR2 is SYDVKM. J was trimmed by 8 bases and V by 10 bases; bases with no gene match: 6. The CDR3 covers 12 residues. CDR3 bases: TGTGCCATAGGGACAGGGAACCACATTCAGTACTTC. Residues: CAIGTGNHIQYF.

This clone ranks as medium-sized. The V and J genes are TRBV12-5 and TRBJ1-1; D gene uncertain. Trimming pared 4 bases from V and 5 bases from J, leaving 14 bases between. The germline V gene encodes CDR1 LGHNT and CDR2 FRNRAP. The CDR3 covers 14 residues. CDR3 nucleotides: TGTGCTAGTGGTTCAGGCCACGCTGAGACTGAAGCTTTCTTT. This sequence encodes CASGSGHAETEAFF. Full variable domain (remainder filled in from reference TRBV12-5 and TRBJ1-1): DARVTQTPRHKVTEMGQEVTMRCQPILGHNTVFWYRQTMMQGLELLAYFRNRAPLDDSGMPKDRFSAEMPDATLATLKIQPSEPRDSAVYFCASGSGHAETEAFFGQGTRLTVV.

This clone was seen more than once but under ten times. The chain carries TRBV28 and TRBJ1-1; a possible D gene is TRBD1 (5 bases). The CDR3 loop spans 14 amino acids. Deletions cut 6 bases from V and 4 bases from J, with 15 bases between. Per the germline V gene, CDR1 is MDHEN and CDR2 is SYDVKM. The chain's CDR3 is CASSLRVVSTEAFF. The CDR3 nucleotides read TGTGCCAGCAGCCTCAGGGTCGTGAGCACTGAAGCTTTCTTT.

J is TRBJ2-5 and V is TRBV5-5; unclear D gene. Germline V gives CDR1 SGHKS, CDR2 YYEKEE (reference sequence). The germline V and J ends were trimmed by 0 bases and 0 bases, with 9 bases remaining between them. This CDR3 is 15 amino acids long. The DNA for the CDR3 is TGTGCCAGCAGCTTGGGGGAATTGTACCAAGAGACCCAGTACTTC. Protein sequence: CASSLGELYQETQYF.

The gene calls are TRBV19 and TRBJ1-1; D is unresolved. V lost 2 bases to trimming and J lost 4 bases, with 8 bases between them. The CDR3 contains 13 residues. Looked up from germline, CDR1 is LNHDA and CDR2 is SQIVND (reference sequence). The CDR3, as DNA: TGTGCCAGTAGTATACGGCGGACCACTGAAGCTTTCTTT. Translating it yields CASSIRRTTEAFF.

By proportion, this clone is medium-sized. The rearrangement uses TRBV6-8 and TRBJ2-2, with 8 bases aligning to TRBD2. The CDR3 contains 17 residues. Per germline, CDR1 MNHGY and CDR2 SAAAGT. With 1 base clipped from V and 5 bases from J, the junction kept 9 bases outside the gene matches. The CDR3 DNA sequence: TGTGCCAGCAGTTACTACCCGCGGGGGGCCCTAACCGGGGAGCTGTTTTTT. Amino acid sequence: CASSYYPRGALTGELFF.

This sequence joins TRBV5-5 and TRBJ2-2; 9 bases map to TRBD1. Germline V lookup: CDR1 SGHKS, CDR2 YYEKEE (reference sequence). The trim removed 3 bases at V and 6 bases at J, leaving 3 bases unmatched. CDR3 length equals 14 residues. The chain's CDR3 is CASSWTGDSGELFF. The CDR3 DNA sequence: TGTGCCAGCAGCTGGACAGGGGATTCCGGGGAGCTGTTTTTT.

Here the CDR3 reads CASSQSIRIGGTGELFF. CDR3 in DNA: TGTGCCAGCAGCCAAAGCATTAGAATCGGGGGCACCGGGGAGCTGTTTTTT. The chain links TRBV5-4 to TRBJ2-2; TRBD2 might be the D (6 bases). The germline V and J ends were trimmed by 4 bases and 4 bases, with 20 bases remaining between them. The germline gives CDR1 SGHNT, CDR2 YYREEE (reference sequence). The CDR3 contains 17 residues.

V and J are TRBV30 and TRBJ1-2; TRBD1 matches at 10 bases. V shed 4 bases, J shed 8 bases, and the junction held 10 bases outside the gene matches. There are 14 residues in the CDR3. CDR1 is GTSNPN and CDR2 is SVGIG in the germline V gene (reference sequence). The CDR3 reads CAWNRDRGVGGYTF. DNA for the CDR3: TGTGCCTGGAACCGGGACAGGGGAGTAGGCGGCTACACCTTC.

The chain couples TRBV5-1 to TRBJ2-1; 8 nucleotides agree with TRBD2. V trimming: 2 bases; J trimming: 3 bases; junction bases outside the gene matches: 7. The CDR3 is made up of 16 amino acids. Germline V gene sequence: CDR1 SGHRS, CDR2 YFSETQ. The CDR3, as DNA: TGCGCCAGCAGCTTACTAGCGGTGGGGAACTACAATGAGCAGTTCTTC. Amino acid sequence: CASSLLAVGNYNEQFF.

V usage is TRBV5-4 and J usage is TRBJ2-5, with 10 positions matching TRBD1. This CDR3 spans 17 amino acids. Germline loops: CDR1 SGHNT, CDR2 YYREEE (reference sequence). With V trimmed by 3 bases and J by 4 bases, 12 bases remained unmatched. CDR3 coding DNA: TGTGCCAGCAGCTCGAGCCAGACCCGGACAGGGGGAGAGACCCAGTACTTC. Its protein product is CASSSSQTRTGGETQYF.

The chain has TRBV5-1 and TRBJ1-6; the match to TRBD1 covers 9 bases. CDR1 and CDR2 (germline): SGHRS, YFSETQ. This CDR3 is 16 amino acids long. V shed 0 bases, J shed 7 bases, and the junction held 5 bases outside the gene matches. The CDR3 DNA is TGCGCCAGCAGCTTGGGGGACAGGGCTTGGAATTCACCCCTCCACTTT. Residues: CASSLGDRAWNSPLHF.

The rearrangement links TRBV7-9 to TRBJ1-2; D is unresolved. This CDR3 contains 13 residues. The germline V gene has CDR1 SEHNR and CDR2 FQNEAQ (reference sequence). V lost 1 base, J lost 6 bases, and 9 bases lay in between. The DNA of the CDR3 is TGTGCCAGCAGCTTAGGAGGAAGGGATGGCTACACCTTC. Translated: CASSLGGRDGYTF.

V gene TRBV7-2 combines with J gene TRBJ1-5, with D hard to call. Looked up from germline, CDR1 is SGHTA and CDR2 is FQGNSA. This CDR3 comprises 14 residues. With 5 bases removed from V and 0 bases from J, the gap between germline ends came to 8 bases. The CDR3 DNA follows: TGTGCCAGCAGCCCAGCGGCTAGCAATCAGCCCCAGCATTTT. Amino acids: CASSPAASNQPQHF. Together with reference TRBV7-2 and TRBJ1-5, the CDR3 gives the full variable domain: GAGVSQSPSNKVTEKGKDVELRCDPISGHTALYWYRQSLGQGLEFLIYFQGNSAPDKSGLPSDRFSAERTGGSVSTLTIQRTQQEDSAVYLCASSPAASNQPQHFGDGTRLSIL.

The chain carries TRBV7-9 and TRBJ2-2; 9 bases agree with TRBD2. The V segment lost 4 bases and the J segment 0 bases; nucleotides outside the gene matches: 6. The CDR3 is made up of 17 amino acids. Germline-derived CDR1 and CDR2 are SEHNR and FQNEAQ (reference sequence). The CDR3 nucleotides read TGTGCCAGCAGCTATCCGGGACTAGCACCGAACACCGGGGAGCTGTTTTTT. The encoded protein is CASSYPGLAPNTGELFF.

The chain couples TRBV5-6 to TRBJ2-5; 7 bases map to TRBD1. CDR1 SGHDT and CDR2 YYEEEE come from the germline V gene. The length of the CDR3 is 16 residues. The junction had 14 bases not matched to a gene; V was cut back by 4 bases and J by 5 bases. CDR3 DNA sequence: TGTGCCAGCAGCCCGGAGACAGGGTCGGCCGGGGAGACCCAGTACTTC. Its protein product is CASSPETGSAGETQYF.

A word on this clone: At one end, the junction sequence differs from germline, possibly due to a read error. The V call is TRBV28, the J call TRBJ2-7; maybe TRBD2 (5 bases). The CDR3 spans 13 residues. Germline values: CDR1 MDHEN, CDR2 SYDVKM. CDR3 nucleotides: TGTGCCAGCAGTTTAGGGCGGGCCTATGAGCAGTACTTC. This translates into CASSLGRAYEQYF.

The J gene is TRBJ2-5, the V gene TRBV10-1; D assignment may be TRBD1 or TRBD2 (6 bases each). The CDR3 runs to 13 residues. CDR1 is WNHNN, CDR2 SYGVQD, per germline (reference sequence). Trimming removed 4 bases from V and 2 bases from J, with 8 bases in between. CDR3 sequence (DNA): TGCGCCAGCAGTGGAGGGGGGCAAGAGACCCAGTACTTC. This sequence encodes CASSGGGQETQYF.

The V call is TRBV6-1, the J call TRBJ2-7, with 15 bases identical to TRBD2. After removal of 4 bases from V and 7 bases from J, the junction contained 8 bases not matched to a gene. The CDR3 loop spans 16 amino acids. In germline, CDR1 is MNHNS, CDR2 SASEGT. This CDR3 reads CASSVGLAGGPKEQYF. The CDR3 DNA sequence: TGTGCCAGCAGTGTAGGACTAGCGGGAGGGCCGAAGGAGCAGTACTTC.

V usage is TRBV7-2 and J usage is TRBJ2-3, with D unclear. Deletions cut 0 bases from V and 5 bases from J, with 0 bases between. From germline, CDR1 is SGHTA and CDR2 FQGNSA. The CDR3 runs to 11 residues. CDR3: CASSLADTQYF. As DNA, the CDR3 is TGTGCCAGCAGCTTAGCAGATACGCAGTATTTT.